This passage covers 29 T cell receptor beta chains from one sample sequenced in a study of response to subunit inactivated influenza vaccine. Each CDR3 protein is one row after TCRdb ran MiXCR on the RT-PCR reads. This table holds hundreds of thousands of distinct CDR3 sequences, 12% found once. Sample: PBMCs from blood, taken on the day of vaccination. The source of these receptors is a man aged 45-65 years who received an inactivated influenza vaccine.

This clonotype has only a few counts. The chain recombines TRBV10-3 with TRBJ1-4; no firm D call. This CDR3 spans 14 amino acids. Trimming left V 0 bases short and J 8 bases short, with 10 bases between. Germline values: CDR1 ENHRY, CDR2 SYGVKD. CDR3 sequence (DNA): TGTGCCATCAGTGAGTCTCTAGGTAGAGAAAAACTGTTTTTT. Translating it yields CAISESLGREKLFF.

The CDR3 DNA reads as TGTGCCAGTAGAAACCAACAGGGGGCCACTGAAGCTTTCTTT. It specifies CASRNQQGATEAFF. V usage is TRBV19 and J usage is TRBJ1-1; the match to TRBD1 covers 9 bases. Trimming took 6 bases from V and 4 from J; bases not matched to a gene: 6. CDR3 length: 14 residues. The germline V gene encodes CDR1 LNHDA and CDR2 SQIVND (reference sequence).

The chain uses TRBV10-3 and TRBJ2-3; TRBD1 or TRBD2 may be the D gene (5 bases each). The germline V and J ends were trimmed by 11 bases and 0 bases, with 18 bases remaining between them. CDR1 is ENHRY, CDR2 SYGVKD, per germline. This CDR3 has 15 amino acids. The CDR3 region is CASGGGAQSTDTQYF. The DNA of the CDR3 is TGTGCCTCAGGAGGTGGGGCCCAGAGCACAGATACGCAGTATTTT.

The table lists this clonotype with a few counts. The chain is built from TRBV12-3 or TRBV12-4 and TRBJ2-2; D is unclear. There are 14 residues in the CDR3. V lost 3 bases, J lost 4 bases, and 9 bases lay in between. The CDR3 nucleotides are TGTGCCAGCAGTTTCTCCCCCCCCACCGGGGAGCTGTTTTTT. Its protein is CASSFSPPTGELFF.

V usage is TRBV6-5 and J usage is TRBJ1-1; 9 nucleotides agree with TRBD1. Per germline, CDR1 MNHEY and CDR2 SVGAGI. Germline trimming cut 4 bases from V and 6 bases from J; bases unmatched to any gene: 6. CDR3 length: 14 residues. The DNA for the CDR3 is TGTGCCAGCAGTTCCCCGACAGGGGGGCCTGAAGCTTTCTTT. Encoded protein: CASSSPTGGPEAFF.

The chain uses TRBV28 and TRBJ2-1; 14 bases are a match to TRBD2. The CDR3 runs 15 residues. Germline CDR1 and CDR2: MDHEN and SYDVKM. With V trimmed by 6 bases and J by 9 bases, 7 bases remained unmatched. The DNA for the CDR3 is TGTGCCAGCAGACCTGGACTAGCGGGGGGTAGTGAGCAGTTCTTC. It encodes CASRPGLAGGSEQFF.

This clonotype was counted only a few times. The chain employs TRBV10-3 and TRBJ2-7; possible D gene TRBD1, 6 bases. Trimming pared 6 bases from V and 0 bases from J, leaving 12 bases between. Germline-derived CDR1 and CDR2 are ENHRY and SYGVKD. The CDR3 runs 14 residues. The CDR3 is CAIRETGNSYEQYF. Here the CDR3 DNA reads TGTGCCATCAGGGAGACAGGCAACTCCTACGAGCAGTACTTC.

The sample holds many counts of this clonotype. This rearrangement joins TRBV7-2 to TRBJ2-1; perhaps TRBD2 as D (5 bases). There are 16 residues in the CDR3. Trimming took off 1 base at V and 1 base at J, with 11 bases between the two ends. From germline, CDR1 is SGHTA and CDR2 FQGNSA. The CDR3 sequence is CASSLGVGGSYNEQFF. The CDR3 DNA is TGTGCCAGCAGCTTAGGCGTAGGAGGATCCTACAATGAGCAGTTCTTC.

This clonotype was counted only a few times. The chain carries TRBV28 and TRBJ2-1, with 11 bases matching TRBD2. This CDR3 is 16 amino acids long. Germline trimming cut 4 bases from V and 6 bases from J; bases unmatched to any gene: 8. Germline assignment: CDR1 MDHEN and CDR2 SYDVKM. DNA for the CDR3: TGTGCCAGCAGTTCCATACTAGCGGGGGCCCTCAATGAGCAGTTCTTC. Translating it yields CASSSILAGALNEQFF.

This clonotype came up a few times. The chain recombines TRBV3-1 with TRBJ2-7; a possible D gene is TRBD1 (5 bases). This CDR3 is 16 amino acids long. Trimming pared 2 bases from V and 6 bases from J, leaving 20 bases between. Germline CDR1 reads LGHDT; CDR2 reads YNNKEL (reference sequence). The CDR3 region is CASSQSSPGYLREQYF. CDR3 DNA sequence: TGTGCCAGCAGCCAAAGTAGTCCAGGGTACCTTCGCGAGCAGTACTTC.

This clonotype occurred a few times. CDR3 sequence reads: CASSSSGLAAYNEQFF. CDR3 DNA sequence: TGTGCCAGCAGCTCATCCGGACTAGCGGCTTACAATGAGCAGTTCTTC. The chain combines TRBV7-3 with TRBJ2-1, with 10 positions matching TRBD2. The J segment lost 4 bases and the V segment lost 4 bases, leaving 7 bases of the junction unmatched. Germline V CDR1 and CDR2: SGHTA, FQGTGA. The CDR3 runs to 16 residues.

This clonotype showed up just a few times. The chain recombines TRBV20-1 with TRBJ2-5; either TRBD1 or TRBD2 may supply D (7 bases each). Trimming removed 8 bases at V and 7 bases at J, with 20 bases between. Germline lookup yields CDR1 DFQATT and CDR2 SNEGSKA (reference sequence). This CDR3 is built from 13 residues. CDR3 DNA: TGCAGTTCTGTGGGGACAGCGGGGAGGACCCAGTACTTC. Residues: CSSVGTAGRTQYF.

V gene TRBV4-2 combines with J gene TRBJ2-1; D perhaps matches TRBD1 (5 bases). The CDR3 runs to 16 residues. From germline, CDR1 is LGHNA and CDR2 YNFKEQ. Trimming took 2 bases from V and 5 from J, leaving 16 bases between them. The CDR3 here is CASSQSVGLDNNEQFF. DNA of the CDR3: TGTGCCAGCAGCCAATCCGTTGGGCTGGACAACAATGAGCAGTTCTTC.

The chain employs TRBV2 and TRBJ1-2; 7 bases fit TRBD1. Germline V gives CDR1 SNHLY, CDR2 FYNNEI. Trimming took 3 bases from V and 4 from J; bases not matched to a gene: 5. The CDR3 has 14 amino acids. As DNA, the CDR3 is TGTGCCAGCAGTGAGAGGGGGCGATTCTATGGCTACACCTTC. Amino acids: CASSERGRFYGYTF.

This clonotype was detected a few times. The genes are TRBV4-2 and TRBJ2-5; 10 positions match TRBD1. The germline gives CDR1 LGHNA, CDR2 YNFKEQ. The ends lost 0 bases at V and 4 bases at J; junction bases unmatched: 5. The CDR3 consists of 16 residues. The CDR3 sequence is CASSQEGQGMGETQYF. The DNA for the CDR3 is TGTGCCAGCAGCCAAGAGGGACAGGGGATGGGAGAGACCCAGTACTTC.

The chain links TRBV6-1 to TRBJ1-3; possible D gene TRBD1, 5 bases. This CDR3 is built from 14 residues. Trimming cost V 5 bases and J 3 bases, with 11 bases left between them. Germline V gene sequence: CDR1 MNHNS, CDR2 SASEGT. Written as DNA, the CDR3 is TGTGCCAGCAGTACAGGAAATCGTGGAAACACCATATATTTT. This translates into CASSTGNRGNTIYF.

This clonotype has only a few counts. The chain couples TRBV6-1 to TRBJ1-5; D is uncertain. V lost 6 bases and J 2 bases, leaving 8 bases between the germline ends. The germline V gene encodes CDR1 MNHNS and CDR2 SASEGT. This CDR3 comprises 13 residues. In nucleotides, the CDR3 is TGTGCCAGCAGAGTAGGCGGCAATCAGCCCCAGCATTTT. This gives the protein CASRVGGNQPQHF.

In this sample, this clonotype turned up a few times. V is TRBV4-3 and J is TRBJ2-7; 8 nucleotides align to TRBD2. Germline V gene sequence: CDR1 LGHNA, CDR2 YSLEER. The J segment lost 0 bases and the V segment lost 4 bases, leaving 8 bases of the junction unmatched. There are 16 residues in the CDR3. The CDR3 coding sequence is TGCGCCAGCAGCCCCGAGCTAGCGGGCCCCTCCTACGAGCAGTACTTC. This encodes CASSPELAGPSYEQYF.

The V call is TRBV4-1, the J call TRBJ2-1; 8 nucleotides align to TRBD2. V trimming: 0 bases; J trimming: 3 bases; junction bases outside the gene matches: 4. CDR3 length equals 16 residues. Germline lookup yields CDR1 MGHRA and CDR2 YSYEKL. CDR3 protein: CASSQDSSGGYNEQFF. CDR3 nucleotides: TGCGCCAGCAGCCAAGATTCCAGCGGGGGCTACAATGAGCAGTTCTTC.

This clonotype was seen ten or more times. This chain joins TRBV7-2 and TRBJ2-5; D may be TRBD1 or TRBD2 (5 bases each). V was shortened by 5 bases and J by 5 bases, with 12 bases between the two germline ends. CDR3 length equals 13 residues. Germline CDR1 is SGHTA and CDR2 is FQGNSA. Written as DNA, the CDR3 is TGTGCCAGCAGCCCGCGACAGCGGGAGACCCAGTACTTC. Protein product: CASSPRQRETQYF. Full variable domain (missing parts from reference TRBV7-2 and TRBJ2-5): GAGVSQSPSNKVTEKGKDVELRCDPISGHTALYWYRQSLGQGLEFLIYFQGNSAPDKSGLPSDRFSAERTGGSVSTLTIQRTQQEDSAVYLCASSPRQRETQYFGPGTRLLVL.

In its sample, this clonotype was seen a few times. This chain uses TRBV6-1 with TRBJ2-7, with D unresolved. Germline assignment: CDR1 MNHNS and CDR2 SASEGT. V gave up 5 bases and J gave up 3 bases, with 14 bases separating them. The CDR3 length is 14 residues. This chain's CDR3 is CASSRFPGHYEQYF. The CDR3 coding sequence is TGTGCCAGCAGTCGCTTTCCAGGCCACTACGAGCAGTACTTC.

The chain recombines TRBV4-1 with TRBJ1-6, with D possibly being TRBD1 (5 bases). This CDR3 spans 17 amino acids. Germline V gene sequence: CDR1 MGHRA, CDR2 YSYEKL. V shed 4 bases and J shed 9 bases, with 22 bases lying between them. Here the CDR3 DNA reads TGCGCCAGCAGCCGGCAAGAGTTCGGGACTTCCTTTTCACCCCTCCACTTT. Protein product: CASSRQEFGTSFSPLHF.

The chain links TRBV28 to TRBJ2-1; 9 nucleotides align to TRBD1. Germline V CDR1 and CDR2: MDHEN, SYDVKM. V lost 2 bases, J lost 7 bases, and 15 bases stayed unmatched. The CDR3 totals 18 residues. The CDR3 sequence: CASSLPGSGTGNWNEQFF. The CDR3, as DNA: TGTGCCAGCAGTTTACCGGGATCCGGGACAGGGAATTGGAATGAGCAGTTCTTC.

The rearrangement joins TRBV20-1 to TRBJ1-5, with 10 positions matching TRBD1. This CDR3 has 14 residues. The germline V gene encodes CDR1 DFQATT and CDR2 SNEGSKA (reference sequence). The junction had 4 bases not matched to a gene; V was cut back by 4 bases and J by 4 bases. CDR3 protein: CSAMTGGKNQPQHF. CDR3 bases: TGCAGTGCTATGACAGGGGGCAAGAATCAGCCCCAGCATTTT.

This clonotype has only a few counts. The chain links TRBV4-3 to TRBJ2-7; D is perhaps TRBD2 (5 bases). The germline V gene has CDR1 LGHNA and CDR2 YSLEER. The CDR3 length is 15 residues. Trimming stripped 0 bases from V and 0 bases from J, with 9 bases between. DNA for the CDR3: TGCGCCAGCAGCCAAGACGAGGGCCACTCCTACGAGCAGTACTTC. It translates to CASSQDEGHSYEQYF.

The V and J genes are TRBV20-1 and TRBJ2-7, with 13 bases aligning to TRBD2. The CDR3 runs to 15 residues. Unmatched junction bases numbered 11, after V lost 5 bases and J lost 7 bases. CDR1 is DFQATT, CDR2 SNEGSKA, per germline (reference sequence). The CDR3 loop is CSAQRTSGRSREQYF. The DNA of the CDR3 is TGCAGTGCTCAAAGGACTAGCGGGAGATCAAGGGAGCAGTACTTC.

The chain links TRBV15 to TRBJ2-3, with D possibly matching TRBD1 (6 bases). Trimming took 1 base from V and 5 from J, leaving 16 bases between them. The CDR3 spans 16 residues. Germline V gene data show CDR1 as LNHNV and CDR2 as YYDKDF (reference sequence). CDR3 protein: CATSRVQGTRIDTQYF. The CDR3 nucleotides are TGTGCCACCAGCAGAGTACAGGGCACTAGGATAGATACGCAGTATTTT.

CDR3 protein: CSVLSRTGNTEAFF. As DNA, the CDR3 is TGCAGCGTTTTAAGTCGGACGGGTAACACTGAAGCTTTCTTT. V and J are TRBV29-1 and TRBJ1-1; D remains unclear. V lost 5 bases and J 2 bases, leaving 15 bases between the germline ends. This CDR3 has 14 residues. CDR1 is SQVTM and CDR2 is ANQGSEA in the germline V gene.

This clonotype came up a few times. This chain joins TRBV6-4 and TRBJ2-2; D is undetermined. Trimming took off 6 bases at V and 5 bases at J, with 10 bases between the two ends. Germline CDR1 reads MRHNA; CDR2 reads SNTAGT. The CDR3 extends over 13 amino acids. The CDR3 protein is CASRRESTGELFF. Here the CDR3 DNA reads TGTGCCAGCAGAAGGGAATCGACCGGGGAGCTGTTTTTT.